The 21 T cell receptor beta chains in this list originate from one sample, sequenced in a study of blood T cell repertoires in COVID-19. The data were produced by immunoSEQ multiplex PCR, yet TCRdb's version contains in-frame clones alone and is incomplete. Among over 95,000 clones listed, around 89% were seen once. Input material: peripheral blood. These receptors all stem from a human donor with acute or convalescent COVID-19. The donor label of this sample is uncertain.

This chain joins TRBV6-1 and TRBJ1-4; 8 nucleotides agree with TRBD1. The trim removed 6 bases at V and 4 bases at J, leaving 4 bases unmatched. CDR3 length equals 14 residues. CDR1 is MNHNS, CDR2 SASEGT, per germline. DNA for the CDR3: TGTGCCAGCAGAGGGACAGGAGGTAATGAAAAACTGTTTTTT. The encoded protein is CASRGTGGNEKLFF.

This chain links TRBV20-1 with TRBJ2-1; D is perhaps TRBD1 (5 bases). V gave up 3 bases and J gave up 3 bases, with 9 bases separating them. CDR3 size: 13 residues. Germline-derived CDR1 and CDR2 are DFQATT and SNEGSKA (reference sequence). CDR3: CSASRGLYNEQFF. In DNA form, the CDR3 reads TGCAGTGCTAGTAGGGGCCTCTACAATGAGCAGTTCTTC.

This clone appeared a few times. This chain links TRBV28 with TRBJ2-7, with TRBD2 identical over 10 bases. CDR1 and CDR2 (germline): MDHEN, SYDVKM. The CDR3 runs to 16 residues. The junction had 10 bases not matched to a gene; V was cut back by 7 bases and J by 1 base. In DNA, the CDR3 is TGTGCCAGCAAAAAGCCGGGACTAGCGAGATCCTACGAGCAGTACTTC. Its translation: CASKKPGLARSYEQYF.

The sample holds one count of this clone. The chain has TRBV30 and TRBJ2-5, with D maybe TRBD1 (6 bases). CDR1 and CDR2 from the germline V gene are GTSNPN and SVGIG (reference sequence). Trimming removed 4 bases at V and 4 bases at J, with 16 bases between. This CDR3 has 14 amino acids. The CDR3 protein is CAWTTQAGAETQYF. The CDR3 nucleotides are TGTGCCTGGACCACCCAGGCAGGGGCAGAGACCCAGTACTTC.

The chain recombines TRBV19 with TRBJ2-3; possible D gene TRBD2, 5 bases. This CDR3 is built from 15 residues. Looked up from germline, CDR1 is LNHDA and CDR2 is SQIVND (reference sequence). The V and J ends lost 3 bases and 4 bases respectively, with 14 bases between them. The CDR3 sequence is CASSIIGGTSDTQYF. The CDR3 DNA sequence: TGTGCCAGTAGTATTATCGGAGGAACGTCAGATACGCAGTATTTT.

This CDR3 reads CAWSAGNTEAFF. CDR3 bases: TGTGCCTGGAGTGCAGGGAACACTGAAGCTTTCTTT. The chain couples TRBV30 to TRBJ1-1; D ambiguous. Germline CDR1 is GTSNPN and CDR2 is SVGIG (reference sequence). The V end lost 1 base, the J end lost 1 base, and 4 bases lay between the germline ends. The CDR3 sequence is 12 residues long.

CDR3 in amino acids: CASSQDPGVGNQPQHF. CDR3 sequence (DNA): TGCGCCAGCAGCCAGGACCCAGGGGTGGGGAATCAGCCCCAGCATTTT. V gene TRBV5-1 combines with J gene TRBJ1-5; D might be TRBD1 (6 bases). CDR1 is SGHRS, CDR2 YFSETQ, per germline. CDR3 length: 16 amino acids. V lost 4 bases to trimming and J lost 4 bases, with 18 bases between them.

This sequence joins TRBV3-1 (or the pseudogene TRBV3-2) and TRBJ2-1, with TRBD2 matching over 7 bases. Germline V gene data show CDR1 as LGHDT and CDR2 as YNNKEL (reference sequence). The CDR3 has 16 residues. V was pared by 4 bases and J by 0 bases, with 6 bases of the junction left unmatched. The CDR3 protein is CASSLLAASSYNEQFF. The CDR3 region has the DNA TGTGCCAGCAGCCTCCTAGCGGCTAGCTCCTACAATGAGCAGTTCTTC.

V usage is TRBV19 and J usage is TRBJ2-3, with D unclear. The CDR3 sequence is 12 residues long. Trimming shortened V by 6 bases and J by 4 bases, and 8 bases separated the two germline ends. Germline V lookup: CDR1 LNHDA, CDR2 SQIVND (reference sequence). CDR3 sequence: CASSLPADTQYF. CDR3 in DNA: TGTGCCAGTAGCCTCCCCGCAGATACGCAGTATTTT.

The J gene is TRBJ1-1, the V gene TRBV4-1; maybe TRBD1 (5 bases). Looked up from germline, CDR1 is MGHRA and CDR2 is YSYEKL. V was pared by 3 bases and J by 1 base, with 12 bases between. The CDR3 consists of 15 residues. The CDR3 nucleotides read TGCGCCAGCAGCCACTGGACAAGTGGGAACACTGAAGCTTTCTTT. This gives the protein CASSHWTSGNTEAFF.

The V call is TRBV7-2, the J call TRBJ2-2; TRBD2 might be the D (5 bases). Germline values: CDR1 SGHTA, CDR2 FQGNSA. The CDR3 totals 15 residues. Between the trimmed V and J ends, which lost 3 bases and 8 bases, there was a span of 16 bases. As DNA, the CDR3 is TGTGCCAGCAGCTTGGGAATGGGAGAAAAAGGGGAGCTGTTTTTT. Encoded protein: CASSLGMGEKGELFF.

V and J are TRBV21-1 and TRBJ1-5; no check of the table's D call, TRBD1, against the DNA was made. TRBV21-1 is a known pseudogene. The CDR3 has 15 residues. This chain's CDR3 is CASSRYNVGNQPQHF. In nucleotides, the CDR3 is TGTGCCAGCAGCCGTTACAATGTGGGCAATCAGCCCCAGCATTTT.

The chain recombines TRBV7-7 with TRBJ2-1; 10 nucleotides align to TRBD1. The V gene's germline CDR1 is SSHAT and CDR2 FNYEAQ (reference sequence). With V trimmed by 2 bases and J by 5 bases, 3 bases remained unmatched. This CDR3 has 15 amino acids. The CDR3 loop is CASSLNGQGDNEQFF. The CDR3 bases are TGTGCCAGCAGCTTAAATGGACAGGGGGACAATGAGCAGTTCTTC.

The chain combines TRBV6-5 with TRBJ1-2, with a weak D call TRBD1 (5 bases). This CDR3 is built from 11 residues. With 5 bases removed from V and 7 bases from J, the gap between germline ends came to 8 bases. The V gene's germline CDR1 is MNHEY and CDR2 SVGAGI. CDR3 sequence reads: CASSRGIGYTF. The CDR3 DNA reads as TGTGCCAGCAGTAGGGGAATTGGCTACACCTTC.

J is TRBJ1-1 and V is TRBV28, with TRBD1 as a possible D gene (5 bases). Germline CDR1 is MDHEN and CDR2 is SYDVKM. V was trimmed by 4 bases and J by 3 bases, leaving 9 bases between them. This CDR3 region has 13 residues. The CDR3 reads CASSWGSHTEAFF. The CDR3 bases are TGTGCCAGCAGTTGGGGCAGTCACACTGAAGCTTTCTTT.

V usage is TRBV5-5 and J usage is TRBJ2-1; TRBD1 is a possible D gene (6 bases). CDR1 and CDR2 (germline): SGHKS, YYEKEE (reference sequence). Trimming stripped 0 bases from V and 2 bases from J, with 9 bases between. This CDR3 spans 15 amino acids. The CDR3 nucleotides are TGTGCCAGCAGCTTGGGCAGGGGACCCTACAATGAGCAGTTCTTC. This translates into CASSLGRGPYNEQFF. Together with reference TRBV5-5 and TRBJ2-1, the CDR3 gives the full variable domain: DAGVTQSPTHLIKTRGQQVTLRCSPISGHKSVSWYQQVLGQGPQFIFQYYEKEERGRGNFPDRFSARQFPNYSSELNVNALLLGDSALYLCASSLGRGPYNEQFFGPGTRLTVL.

The chain couples TRBV19 to TRBJ1-5; D is uncertain. The CDR3 spans 15 residues. The ends were cut back, 3 bases at V and 4 bases at J, with 13 bases in the middle. Germline V gives CDR1 LNHDA, CDR2 SQIVND (reference sequence). The CDR3 here is CASSIWASVNQPQHF. The CDR3 DNA reads TGTGCCAGTAGTATCTGGGCCAGTGTTAATCAGCCCCAGCATTTT.

The chain uses TRBV7-2 and TRBJ2-7; 7 positions match TRBD1. After removal of 3 bases from V and 5 bases from J, the junction contained 4 bases not matched to a gene. Germline loops: CDR1 SGHTA, CDR2 FQGNSA. There are 13 residues in the CDR3. The CDR3 DNA is TGTGCCAGCAGCTTCGACAGGGCCGACGAGCAGTACTTC. Protein sequence: CASSFDRADEQYF.

This clone was observed once. The chain couples TRBV4-3 to TRBJ1-5; TRBD1 might be the D (6 bases). Germline V gene lookup returns CDR1 LGHNA and CDR2 YSLEER. V lost 0 bases to trimming and J lost 6 bases, with 18 bases between them. CDR3 length equals 17 residues. The CDR3 bases are TGCGCCAGCAGCCAAGACGTTTCACAGGGTTCGTTTCAGCCCCAGCATTTT. Amino acids: CASSQDVSQGSFQPQHF.

This chain uses TRBV5-6 with TRBJ1-2, with D tentatively TRBD1 (6 bases). The CDR3 is made up of 13 amino acids. V gave up 3 bases and J gave up 4 bases, with 10 bases separating them. CDR1 SGHDT and CDR2 YYEEEE come from the germline V gene. In DNA form, the CDR3 reads TGTGCCAGCAGCTCTGGACAGATCTATGGCTACACCTTC. Its translation: CASSSGQIYGYTF.

The V and J genes are TRBV3-1 (or the pseudogene TRBV3-2) and TRBJ2-7, with D unresolved. The V end lost 0 bases, the J end lost 2 bases, and 8 bases lay between the germline ends. Germline lookup yields CDR1 LGHDT and CDR2 YNNKEL (reference sequence). CDR3 length: 14 amino acids. CDR3 sequence: CASSQEGGTYEQYF. In nucleotides, the CDR3 is TGTGCCAGCAGCCAAGAAGGCGGTACCTACGAGCAGTACTTC.